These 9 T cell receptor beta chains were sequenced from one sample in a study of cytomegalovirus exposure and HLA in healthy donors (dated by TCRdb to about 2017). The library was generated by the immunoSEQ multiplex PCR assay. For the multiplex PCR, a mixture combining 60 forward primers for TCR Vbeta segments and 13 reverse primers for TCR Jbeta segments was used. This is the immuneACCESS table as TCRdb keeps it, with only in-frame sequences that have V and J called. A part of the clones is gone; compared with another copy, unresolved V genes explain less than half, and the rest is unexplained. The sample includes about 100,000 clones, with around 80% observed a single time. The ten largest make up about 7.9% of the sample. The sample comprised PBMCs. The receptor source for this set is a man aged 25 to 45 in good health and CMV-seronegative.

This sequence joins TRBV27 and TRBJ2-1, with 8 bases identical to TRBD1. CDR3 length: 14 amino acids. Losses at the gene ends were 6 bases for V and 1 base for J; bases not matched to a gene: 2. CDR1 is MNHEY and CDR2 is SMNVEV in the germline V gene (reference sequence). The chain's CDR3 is CASRRDRSYNEQFF. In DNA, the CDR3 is TGTGCCAGCAGGCGGGACAGGTCCTACAATGAGCAGTTCTTC.

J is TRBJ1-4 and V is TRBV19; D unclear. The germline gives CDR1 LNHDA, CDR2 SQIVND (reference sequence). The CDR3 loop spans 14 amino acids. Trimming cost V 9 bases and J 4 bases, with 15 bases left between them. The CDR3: CASRGGGHNEKLFF. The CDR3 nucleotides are TGTGCCAGCCGAGGTGGAGGGCATAATGAAAAACTGTTTTTT. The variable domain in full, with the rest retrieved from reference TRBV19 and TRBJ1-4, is DGGITQSPKYLFRKEGQNVTLSCEQNLNHDAMYWYRQDPGQGLRLIYYSQIVNDFQKGDIAEGYSVSREKKESFPLTVTSAQKNPTAFYLCASRGGGHNEKLFFGSGTQLSVL.

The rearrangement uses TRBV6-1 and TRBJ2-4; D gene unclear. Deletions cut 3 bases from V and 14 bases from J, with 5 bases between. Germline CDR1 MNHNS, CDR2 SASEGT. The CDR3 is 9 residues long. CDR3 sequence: CASSDSEYF. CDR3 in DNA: TGTGCCAGCAGTGACTCGGAGTACTTC.

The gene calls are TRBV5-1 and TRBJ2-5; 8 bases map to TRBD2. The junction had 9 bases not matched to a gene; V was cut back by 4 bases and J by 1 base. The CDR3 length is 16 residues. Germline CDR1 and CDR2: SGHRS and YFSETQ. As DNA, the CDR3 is TGCGCCAGCAGCCAGACACTAGCGGCGATCCAAGAGACCCAGTACTTC. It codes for CASSQTLAAIQETQYF.

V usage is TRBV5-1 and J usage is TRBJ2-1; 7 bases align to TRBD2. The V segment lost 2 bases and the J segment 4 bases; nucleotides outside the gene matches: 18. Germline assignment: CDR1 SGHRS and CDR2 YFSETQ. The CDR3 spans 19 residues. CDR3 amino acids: CASSLSDRGRQAGYNEQFF. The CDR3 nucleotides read TGCGCCAGCAGCTTAAGCGACCGGGGACGACAAGCGGGGTACAATGAGCAGTTCTTC.

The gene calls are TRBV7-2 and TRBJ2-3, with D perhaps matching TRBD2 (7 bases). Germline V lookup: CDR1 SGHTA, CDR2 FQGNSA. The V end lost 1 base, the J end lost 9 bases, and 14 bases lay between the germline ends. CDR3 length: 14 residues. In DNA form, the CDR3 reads TGTGCCAGCAGCTTAGTAGGCGGGGGCAGGACGCAGTATTTT. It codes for CASSLVGGGRTQYF.

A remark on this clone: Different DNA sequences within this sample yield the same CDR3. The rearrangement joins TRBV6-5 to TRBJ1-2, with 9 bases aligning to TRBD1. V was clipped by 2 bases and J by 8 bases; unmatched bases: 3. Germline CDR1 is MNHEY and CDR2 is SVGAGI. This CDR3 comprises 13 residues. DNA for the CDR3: TGTGCCAGCAGTTACCGACAGGGGGGAGGCTACACCTTC. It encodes CASSYRQGGGYTF.

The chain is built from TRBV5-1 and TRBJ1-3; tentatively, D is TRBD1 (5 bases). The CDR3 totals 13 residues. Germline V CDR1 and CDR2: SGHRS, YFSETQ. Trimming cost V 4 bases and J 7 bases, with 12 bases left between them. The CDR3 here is CASSATGGNTIYF. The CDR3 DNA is TGCGCCAGCAGCGCCACCGGGGGGAACACCATATATTTT.

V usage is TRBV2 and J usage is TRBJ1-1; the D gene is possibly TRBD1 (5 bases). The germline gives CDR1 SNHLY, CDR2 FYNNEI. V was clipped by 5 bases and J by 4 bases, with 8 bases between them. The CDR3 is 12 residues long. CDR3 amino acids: CASSWRGTEAFF. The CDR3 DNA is TGTGCCAGCAGTTGGAGGGGCACTGAAGCTTTCTTT. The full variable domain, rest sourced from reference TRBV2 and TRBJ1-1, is EPEVTQTPSHQVTQMGQEVILRCVPISNHLYFYWYRQILGQKVEFLVSFYNNEISEKSEIFDDQFSVERPDGSNFTLKIRSTKLEDSAMYFCASSWRGTEAFFGQGTRLTVV.